This T cell receptor beta chain was captured by sequencing in a study of CXCR3-negative and CXCR3-positive naive CD8 T cells. Study findings and constraints: Relative to CXCR3-negative naive cells, CXCR3-positive naive cells had more hydrophobic TRB CDR3s.

Remarks on this clonotype: Its antigen is currently unknown.

This CDR3 comprises 15 residues. Germline values: CDR1 LGHNA, CDR2 YSLEER. The method, 5' RACE with UMI labels, was used to prepare the TRB cDNA libraries. From the 5' RACE reads, TCRdb lists one entry per CDR3 protein and no DNA. The sample data list approximately 89,000 distinct CDR3 sequences. The sample consisted of naive CXCR3+ CD8+ T cells from blood. Sample subset: CD45RO-CCR7+CD27+CD95- naive CD8+ T cells expressing CXCR3 (TNR3+). The source of this sequence is a human donor in good health. Some clones in this sample may be carry-over from other donors' samples. The V call is TRBV4-3, the J call TRBJ1-2; TCRdb selects TRBD1, and the lack of DNA leaves this call unchecked. The CDR3 is CASSQDKGAGYGYTF.